What follows are 28 T cell receptor beta chains derived from one specimen sequenced in a study of glioma-infiltrating T cells after dendritic cell vaccination. Time point defined: after dendritic cell vaccination, including at tumor progression/relapse. Sequencing used immunoSEQ multiplex PCR; TCRdb keeps in-frame clones, though not all of them. The top ten hold 8.5% of the sample, which has 80,000 to 95,000 clones, 85% seen once. Source: blood, taken after dendritic cell vaccination. The source is a human donor with glioblastoma.

This chain links TRBV5-4 with TRBJ2-3; 8 nucleotides agree with TRBD2. The V gene's germline CDR1 is SGHNT and CDR2 YYREEE (reference sequence). CDR3 size: 16 residues. V lost 3 bases to trimming and J lost 2 bases; unmatched junction nucleotides: 8. CDR3 protein: CASSSGGARYTDTQYF. CDR3 DNA sequence: TGTGCCAGCAGCTCGGGGGGGGCCAGATACACAGATACGCAGTATTTT.

V and J are TRBV4-1 and TRBJ2-3; D gene unclear. The V and J ends lost 2 bases and 3 bases respectively, with 21 bases between them. The CDR3 has 18 residues. Germline lookup yields CDR1 MGHRA and CDR2 YSYEKL. In nucleotides, the CDR3 is TGCGCCAGCAGCCAAAAGGCGCGGCGAGACCGGGTAACAGATACGCAGTATTTT. It specifies CASSQKARRDRVTDTQYF.

J is TRBJ1-4 and V is TRBV10-3; D is undetermined. The length of the CDR3 is 14 residues. Germline V gene data show CDR1 as ENHRY and CDR2 as SYGVKD. Trimming removed 3 bases at V and 7 bases at J, with 12 bases between. The CDR3 region is CAISELGPPEKLFF. The DNA for the CDR3 is TGTGCCATCAGTGAATTGGGCCCTCCTGAAAAACTGTTTTTT.

This chain links TRBV10-2 with TRBJ1-2; no reliable D call. Deletions cut 3 bases from V and 7 bases from J, with 12 bases between. This CDR3 has 13 residues. Per the germline V gene, CDR1 is WSHSY and CDR2 is SAAADI. The CDR3: CASSDRGFGGYTF. CDR3 DNA: TGCGCCAGCAGTGATCGGGGTTTCGGTGGCTACACCTTC.

The chain couples TRBV6-1 to TRBJ2-7; TRBD2 matches at 13 bases. V trimming: 3 bases; J trimming: 2 bases; junction bases outside the gene matches: 13. The CDR3 has 19 residues. Germline V gene sequence: CDR1 MNHNS, CDR2 SASEGT. CDR3 sequence reads: CASSDPTGTSGKFTYEQYF. DNA of the CDR3: TGTGCCAGCAGTGACCCGACCGGGACTAGCGGGAAATTCACCTACGAGCAGTACTTC.

This sequence joins TRBV9 and TRBJ2-5; the D gene is possibly TRBD2 (5 bases). Germline CDR1 reads SGDLS; CDR2 reads YYNGEE. The CDR3 has 15 residues. Trimming stripped 4 bases from V and 3 bases from J, with 16 bases between. The CDR3 DNA reads as TGTGCCAGCAGCCCGAGGGCAGATGCTGAAGAGACCCAGTACTTC. Translating it yields CASSPRADAEETQYF.

A few counts support this clone. V and J are TRBV25-1 and TRBJ2-2; D may be TRBD1 (5 bases). The CDR3 length is 15 residues. The ends were cut back, 5 bases at V and 0 bases at J, with 10 bases in the middle. Germline-derived CDR1 and CDR2 are MGHDK and SYGVNS. CDR3 sequence reads: CASSTTAPNTGELFF. The CDR3 coding sequence is TGTGCCAGCAGTACGACAGCTCCGAACACCGGGGAGCTGTTTTTT.

V gene TRBV11-1 combines with J gene TRBJ2-1, with 7 bases identical to TRBD2. The CDR3 is 16 residues long. Germline lookup yields CDR1 SGHAT and CDR2 FQDESV (reference sequence). After removal of 3 bases from V and 0 bases from J, the junction contained 5 bases not matched to a gene. In DNA, the CDR3 is TGTGCCAGCAGCTTCGTGGGGGGGGGCTCCTACAATGAGCAGTTCTTC. Translation: CASSFVGGGSYNEQFF.

This clone appeared a single time. V is TRBV5-6 and J is TRBJ2-3, with D tentatively TRBD2 (6 bases). The CDR3 has 15 residues. Trimming took 5 bases from V and 0 from J, leaving 13 bases between them. The germline gives CDR1 SGHDT, CDR2 YYEEEE. CDR3 in amino acids: CASRGLRPSTDTQYF. The CDR3 DNA follows: TGTGCCAGCAGGGGACTCCGCCCTAGCACAGATACGCAGTATTTT.

The chain is built from TRBV9 and TRBJ2-5; 7 positions match TRBD1. Trimming cost V 0 bases and J 4 bases; bases outside gene matches: 12. This CDR3 contains 17 residues. The germline V gene has CDR1 SGDLS and CDR2 YYNGEE. The CDR3 spells CASSVVGGDRVGETQYF. CDR3 nucleotide sequence: TGTGCCAGCAGCGTAGTAGGAGGTGACAGGGTAGGAGAGACCCAGTACTTC.

This clone came up many times. The J gene is TRBJ1-5, the V gene TRBV19, with 8 bases fitting TRBD1. J was trimmed by 0 bases and V by 10 bases; bases with no gene match: 5. Germline V gene sequence: CDR1 LNHDA, CDR2 SQIVND (reference sequence). CDR3 size: 14 residues. CDR3 sequence: CATGTGDSNQPQHF. CDR3 nucleotides: TGTGCCACCGGGACAGGTGATAGCAATCAGCCCCAGCATTTT. Combining the CDR3 with reference TRBV19 and TRBJ1-5 gives the whole variable domain DGGITQSPKYLFRKEGQNVTLSCEQNLNHDAMYWYRQDPGQGLRLIYYSQIVNDFQKGDIAEGYSVSREKKESFPLTVTSAQKNPTAFYLCATGTGDSNQPQHFGDGTRLSIL.

This clone was found a few times. The chain has TRBV5-4 and TRBJ2-7; the D gene is possibly TRBD1 (6 bases). Germline CDR1 SGHNT, CDR2 YYREEE (reference sequence). V lost 4 bases and J 0 bases, leaving 8 bases between the germline ends. The CDR3 length is 13 residues. The CDR3: CASSRQDSYEQYF. In DNA, the CDR3 is TGTGCCAGCAGCCGACAGGACTCCTACGAGCAGTACTTC.

Regarding this clone: This sample also contains other DNA sequences that code for the same CDR3. The chain employs TRBV28 and TRBJ2-7; D gene ambiguous. Trimming took 3 bases from V and 5 from J, leaving 2 bases between them. This CDR3 comprises 10 residues. Germline V gives CDR1 MDHEN, CDR2 SYDVKM. CDR3 nucleotides: TGTGCCAGCAGTTTCAACGAGCAGTACTTC. It is translated as CASSFNEQYF.

J is TRBJ1-3 and V is TRBV5-4; D remains ambiguous. The V and J ends lost 0 bases and 0 bases respectively, with 4 bases between them. The germline V gene has CDR1 SGHNT and CDR2 YYREEE (reference sequence). This CDR3 is 14 amino acids long. The CDR3 DNA reads TGTGCCAGCAGCTTGGCCAGCTCTGGAAACACCATATATTTT. Translated, it gives CASSLASSGNTIYF. The full variable domain, its missing parts supplied by reference TRBV5-4 and TRBJ1-3, is ETGVTQSPTHLIKTRGQQVTLRCSSQSGHNTVSWYQQALGQGPQFIFQYYREEENGRGNFPPRFSGLQFPNYSSELNVNALELDDSALYLCASSLASSGNTIYFGEGSWLTVV.

This chain joins TRBV6-5 and TRBJ2-7; D gene uncertain. V lost 5 bases and J 2 bases, leaving 10 bases between the germline ends. The CDR3 runs 13 residues. CDR1 is MNHEY and CDR2 is SVGAGI in the germline V gene. CDR3 in DNA: TGTGCCAGCAGTGCCGGTGAGGCCTACGAGCAGTACTTC. Its protein product is CASSAGEAYEQYF.

The V call is TRBV2, the J call TRBJ2-7; no reliable D call. This CDR3 is 13 amino acids long. The V end was cut by 1 base, the J end by 5 bases, with 9 bases between. In germline, CDR1 is SNHLY, CDR2 FYNNEI. This chain's CDR3 is CASSEVGADEQYF. DNA of the CDR3: TGTGCCAGCAGTGAAGTGGGCGCTGACGAGCAGTACTTC. The full variable domain, its missing parts supplied by reference TRBV2 and TRBJ2-7, is EPEVTQTPSHQVTQMGQEVILRCVPISNHLYFYWYRQILGQKVEFLVSFYNNEISEKSEIFDDQFSVERPDGSNFTLKIRSTKLEDSAMYFCASSEVGADEQYFGPGTRLTVT.

The chain carries TRBV5-4 and TRBJ2-5; 8 positions match TRBD2. This CDR3 has 15 amino acids. Trimming took 1 base from V and 1 from J; bases not matched to a gene: 3. The germline V gene encodes CDR1 SGHNT and CDR2 YYREEE (reference sequence). CDR3 sequence: CASSLTSGRQETQYF. The CDR3 DNA follows: TGTGCCAGCAGCTTGACTAGCGGACGCCAAGAGACCCAGTACTTC. The variable domain in full, completed from reference TRBV5-4 and TRBJ2-5, reads ETGVTQSPTHLIKTRGQQVTLRCSSQSGHNTVSWYQQALGQGPQFIFQYYREEENGRGNFPPRFSGLQFPNYSSELNVNALELDDSALYLCASSLTSGRQETQYFGPGTRLLVL.

The rearrangement uses TRBV7-6 and TRBJ2-7, with D maybe TRBD2 (7 bases). V lost 1 base to trimming and J lost 2 bases, with 9 bases between them. The CDR3 extends over 14 amino acids. Germline V gene sequence: CDR1 SGHVS, CDR2 FNYEAQ. CDR3 in DNA: TGTGCCAGCAGCTTAGGAGGGGGGGCCTACGAGCAGTACTTC. This codes for CASSLGGGAYEQYF.

Only one count was recorded for this clone. The CDR3 here is CASSLSWLTGLAGNEQFF. CDR3 nucleotide sequence: TGTGCCAGCAGCTTAAGCTGGCTAACGGGACTAGCGGGCAATGAGCAGTTCTTC. The rearrangement joins TRBV5-4 to TRBJ2-1, with 12 nucleotides matching TRBD2. Germline V gene data show CDR1 as SGHNT and CDR2 as YYREEE (reference sequence). This CDR3 has 18 amino acids. V was pared by 2 bases and J by 6 bases, with 12 bases of the junction left unmatched.

The table lists this clone with a few counts. This chain links TRBV6-6 with TRBJ2-4; TRBD2 aligns across 12 bases. This CDR3 comprises 15 residues. Germline trimming cut 7 bases from V and 8 bases from J; bases unmatched to any gene: 9. CDR1 and CDR2 (germline): MNHNY, SVGAGI (reference sequence). The CDR3, as DNA: TGTGCCAGCACTCCAGGACTAGCGGGATCTGACATTCAGTACTTC. This codes for CASTPGLAGSDIQYF.

The rearrangement uses TRBV19 and TRBJ1-4; D is undetermined. V lost 4 bases, J lost 6 bases, and 9 bases lay in between. Germline CDR1 LNHDA, CDR2 SQIVND (reference sequence). The CDR3 sequence is 13 residues long. CDR3 coding DNA: TGTGCCAGTAGTAGGGCCGTTTATGAAAAACTGTTTTTT. Its translation: CASSRAVYEKLFF. Together with reference TRBV19 and TRBJ1-4, the CDR3 gives the full variable domain: DGGITQSPKYLFRKEGQNVTLSCEQNLNHDAMYWYRQDPGQGLRLIYYSQIVNDFQKGDIAEGYSVSREKKESFPLTVTSAQKNPTAFYLCASSRAVYEKLFFGSGTQLSVL.

The chain employs TRBV5-5 and TRBJ2-7; D is unclear. Germline CDR1 is SGHKS and CDR2 is YYEKEE (reference sequence). V was pared by 1 base and J by 3 bases, with 5 bases between. This CDR3 has 12 amino acids. The CDR3 loop reads CASSLIVYEQYF. CDR3 DNA sequence: TGTGCCAGCAGCTTGATCGTCTACGAGCAGTACTTC.

The chain links TRBV2 to TRBJ2-7; D possibly corresponds to TRBD1 (5 bases). Germline V CDR1 and CDR2: SNHLY, FYNNEI. The CDR3 has 15 amino acids. The ends were cut back, 7 bases at V and 4 bases at J, with 20 bases in the middle. In DNA form, the CDR3 reads TGTGCCAGCACCGAGTGGCAGGGTACGGGTTACGAGCAGTACTTC. Amino acid sequence: CASTEWQGTGYEQYF.

This rearrangement joins TRBV2 to TRBJ1-5; D is unresolved. CDR3 length: 13 residues. Germline-derived CDR1 and CDR2 are SNHLY and FYNNEI. V shed 6 bases and J shed 0 bases, with 6 bases lying between them. The CDR3 region is CASRADSNQPQHF. The DNA of the CDR3 is TGTGCCAGCAGAGCCGATAGCAATCAGCCCCAGCATTTT.

The rearrangement joins TRBV5-1 to TRBJ2-3; the match to TRBD2 covers 12 bases. Trimming at V came to 0 bases and at J to 4 bases, leaving 6 bases not matched to a gene. CDR1 and CDR2 (germline): SGHRS, YFSETQ. The CDR3 extends over 17 amino acids. This CDR3 is CASSLATTSGGSDTQYF. CDR3 bases: TGCGCCAGCAGCTTGGCTACGACTAGCGGGGGCTCAGATACGCAGTATTTT. Drawing the rest from reference TRBV5-1 and TRBJ2-3, the complete variable domain is KAGVTQTPRYLIKTRGQQVTLSCSPISGHRSVSWYQQTPGQGLQFLFEYFSETQRNKGNFPGRFSGRQFSNSRSEMNVSTLELGDSALYLCASSLATTSGGSDTQYFGPGTRLTVL.

CDR3 in DNA: TGTGCCAGCAGAGGCGCCGACAGAGCTCCCTACGAGCAGTACTTC. Its protein product is CASRGADRAPYEQYF. The rearrangement links TRBV2 to TRBJ2-5; D perhaps matches TRBD1 (5 bases). The end of the DNA is better explained by TRBJ2-7, so the J call may be wrong. Germline values: CDR1 SNHLY, CDR2 FYNNEI. This CDR3 is built from 15 residues.

V and J are TRBV7-9 and TRBJ1-2, with D tentatively TRBD1 (5 bases). Deletions cut 5 bases from V and 2 bases from J, with 9 bases between. Per germline, CDR1 SEHNR and CDR2 FQNEAQ (reference sequence). The CDR3 sequence is 13 residues long. The CDR3 reads CASSPPGNYGYTF. In DNA, the CDR3 is TGTGCCAGCAGCCCCCCAGGGAACTATGGCTACACCTTC.

The V gene is TRBV9, the J gene TRBJ2-1; weak D call: TRBD1 (5 bases). Germline V gene data show CDR1 as SGDLS and CDR2 as YYNGEE. The CDR3 contains 14 residues. Trimming left V 0 bases short and J 9 bases short, with 13 bases between. CDR3 coding DNA: TGTGCCAGCAGCGTAGGGACACCACTATTTGAGCAGTTCTTC. It yields the protein CASSVGTPLFEQFF.